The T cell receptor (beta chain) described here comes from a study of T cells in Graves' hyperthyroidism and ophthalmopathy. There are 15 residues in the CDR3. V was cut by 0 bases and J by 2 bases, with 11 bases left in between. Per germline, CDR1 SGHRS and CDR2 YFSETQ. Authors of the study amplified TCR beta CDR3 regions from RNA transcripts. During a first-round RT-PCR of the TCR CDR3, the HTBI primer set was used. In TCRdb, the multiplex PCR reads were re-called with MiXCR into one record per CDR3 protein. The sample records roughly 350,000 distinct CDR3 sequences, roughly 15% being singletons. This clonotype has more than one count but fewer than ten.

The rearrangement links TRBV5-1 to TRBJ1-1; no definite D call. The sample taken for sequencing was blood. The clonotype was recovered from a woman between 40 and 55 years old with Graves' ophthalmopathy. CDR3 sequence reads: CASSLEGRENTEAFF. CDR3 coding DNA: TGCGCCAGCAGCTTGGAAGGGAGGGAAAACACTGAAGCTTTCTTT.